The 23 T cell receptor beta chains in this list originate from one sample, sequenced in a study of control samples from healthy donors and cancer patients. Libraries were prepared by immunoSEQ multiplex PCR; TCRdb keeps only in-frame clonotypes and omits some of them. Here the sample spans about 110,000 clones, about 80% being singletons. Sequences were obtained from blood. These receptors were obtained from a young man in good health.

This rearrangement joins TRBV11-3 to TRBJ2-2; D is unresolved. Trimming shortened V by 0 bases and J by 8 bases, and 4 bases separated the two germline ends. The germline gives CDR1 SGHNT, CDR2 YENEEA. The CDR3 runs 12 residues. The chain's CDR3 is CASSLEVGELFF. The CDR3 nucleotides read TGTGCCAGCAGCTTAGAGGTTGGGGAGCTGTTTTTT.

The CDR3 DNA is TGTGCCAGCAGCCCCGGGACCCCAGGGAGCAATCAGCCCCAGCATTTT. This sequence encodes CASSPGTPGSNQPQHF. The chain recombines TRBV7-9 with TRBJ1-5; the D gene is possibly TRBD1 (5 bases). This CDR3 spans 16 amino acids. Germline V gene lookup returns CDR1 SEHNR and CDR2 FQNEAQ (reference sequence). V lost 5 bases, J lost 1 base, and 15 bases lay in between.

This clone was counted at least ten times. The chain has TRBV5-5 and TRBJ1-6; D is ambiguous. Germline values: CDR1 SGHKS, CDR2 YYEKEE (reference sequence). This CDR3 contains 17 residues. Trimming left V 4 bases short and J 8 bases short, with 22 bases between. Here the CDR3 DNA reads TGTGCCAGCAGCCTGGACGGACCGGTGAGAAAATATTCACCCCTCCACTTT. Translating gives CASSLDGPVRKYSPLHF.

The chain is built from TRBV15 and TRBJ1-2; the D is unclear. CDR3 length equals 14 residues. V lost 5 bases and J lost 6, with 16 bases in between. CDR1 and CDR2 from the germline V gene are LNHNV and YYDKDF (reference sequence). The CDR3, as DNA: TGTGCCACCAGCCCCGACCGGGGTGTCCATGGCTACACCTTC. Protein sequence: CATSPDRGVHGYTF.

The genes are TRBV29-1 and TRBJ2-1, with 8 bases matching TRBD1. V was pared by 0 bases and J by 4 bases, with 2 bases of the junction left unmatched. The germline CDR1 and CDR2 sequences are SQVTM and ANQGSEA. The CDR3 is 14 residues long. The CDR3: CSVEDRGLYNEQFF. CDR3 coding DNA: TGCAGCGTTGAAGACAGGGGGCTGTACAATGAGCAGTTCTTC.

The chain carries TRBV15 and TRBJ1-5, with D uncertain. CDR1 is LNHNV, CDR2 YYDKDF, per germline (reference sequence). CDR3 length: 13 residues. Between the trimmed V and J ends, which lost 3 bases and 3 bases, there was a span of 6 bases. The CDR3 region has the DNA TGTGCCACCAGCAGGAAAGACAATCAGCCCCAGCATTTT. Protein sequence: CATSRKDNQPQHF. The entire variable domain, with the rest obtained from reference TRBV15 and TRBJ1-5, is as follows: DAMVIQNPRYQVTQFGKPVTLSCSQTLNHNVMYWYQQKSSQAPKLLFHYYDKDFNNEADTPDNFQSRRPNTSFCFLDIRSPGLGDTAMYLCATSRKDNQPQHFGDGTRLSIL.

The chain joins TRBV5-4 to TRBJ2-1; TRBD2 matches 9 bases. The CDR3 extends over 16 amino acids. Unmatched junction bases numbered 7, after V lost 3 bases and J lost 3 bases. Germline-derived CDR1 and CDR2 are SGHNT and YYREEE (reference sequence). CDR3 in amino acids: CASSSEAGGFYNEQFF. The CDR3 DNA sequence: TGTGCCAGCAGCTCCGAGGCGGGGGGGTTCTACAATGAGCAGTTCTTC.

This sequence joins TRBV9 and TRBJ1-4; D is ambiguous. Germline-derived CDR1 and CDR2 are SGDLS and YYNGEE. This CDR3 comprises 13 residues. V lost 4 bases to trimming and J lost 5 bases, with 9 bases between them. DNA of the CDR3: TGTGCCAGCAGCCCGCAAACGAATGAAAAACTGTTTTTT. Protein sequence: CASSPQTNEKLFF.

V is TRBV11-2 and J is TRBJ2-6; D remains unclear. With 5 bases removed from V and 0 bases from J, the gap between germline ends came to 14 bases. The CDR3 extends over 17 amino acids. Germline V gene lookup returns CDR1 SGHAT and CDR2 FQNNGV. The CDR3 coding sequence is TGTGCCAGCAGCGGGCCCACGGCTGGCTCTGGGGCCAACGTCCTGACTTTC. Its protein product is CASSGPTAGSGANVLTF.

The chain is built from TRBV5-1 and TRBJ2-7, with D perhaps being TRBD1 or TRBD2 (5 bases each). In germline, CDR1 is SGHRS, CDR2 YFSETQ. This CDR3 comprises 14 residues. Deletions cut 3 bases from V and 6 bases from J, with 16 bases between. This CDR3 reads CASSWAAGTIEQYF. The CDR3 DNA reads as TGCGCCAGCAGCTGGGCGGCAGGGACCATCGAGCAGTACTTC.

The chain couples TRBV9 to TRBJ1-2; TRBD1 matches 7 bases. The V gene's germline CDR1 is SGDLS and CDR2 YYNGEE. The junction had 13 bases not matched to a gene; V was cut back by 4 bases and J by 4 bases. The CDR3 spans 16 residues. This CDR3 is CASSPHRDSLLYGYTF. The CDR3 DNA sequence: TGTGCCAGCAGCCCCCACCGGGACAGCCTACTCTATGGCTACACCTTC.

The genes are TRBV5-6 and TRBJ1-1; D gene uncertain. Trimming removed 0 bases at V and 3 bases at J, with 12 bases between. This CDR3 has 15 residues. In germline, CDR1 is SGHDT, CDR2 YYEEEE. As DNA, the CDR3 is TGTGCCAGCAGCTTGGCCGGGGAGGAGGACACTGAAGCTTTCTTT. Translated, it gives CASSLAGEEDTEAFF.

The CDR3 here is CASSVTGDQPQHF. The DNA of the CDR3 is TGCGCCAGCAGTGTCACAGGGGATCAGCCCCAGCATTTT. The chain couples TRBV10-2 to TRBJ1-5; 7 nucleotides line up with TRBD1. Germline V gene sequence: CDR1 WSHSY, CDR2 SAAADI. With 4 bases clipped from V and 5 bases from J, the junction kept 2 bases outside the gene matches. CDR3 length: 13 amino acids.

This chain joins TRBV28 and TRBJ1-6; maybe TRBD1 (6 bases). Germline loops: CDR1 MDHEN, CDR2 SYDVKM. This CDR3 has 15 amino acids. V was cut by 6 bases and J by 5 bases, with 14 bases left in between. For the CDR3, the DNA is TGTGCCAGCAGCTCGGGGACACCGAATAATTCACCCCTCCACTTT. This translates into CASSSGTPNNSPLHF. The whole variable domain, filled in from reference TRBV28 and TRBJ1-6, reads DVKVTQSSRYLVKRTGEKVFLECVQDMDHENMFWYRQDPGLGLRLIYFSYDVKMKEKGDIPEGYSVSREKKERFSLILESASTNQTSMYLCASSSGTPNNSPLHFGNGTRLTVT.

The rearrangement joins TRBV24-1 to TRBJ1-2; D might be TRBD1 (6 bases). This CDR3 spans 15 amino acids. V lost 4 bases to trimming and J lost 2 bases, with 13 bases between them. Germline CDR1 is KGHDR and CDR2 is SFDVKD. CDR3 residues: CATSDSGARNYGYTF. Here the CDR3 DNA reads TGTGCCACCAGTGACTCAGGGGCCCGCAACTATGGCTACACCTTC.

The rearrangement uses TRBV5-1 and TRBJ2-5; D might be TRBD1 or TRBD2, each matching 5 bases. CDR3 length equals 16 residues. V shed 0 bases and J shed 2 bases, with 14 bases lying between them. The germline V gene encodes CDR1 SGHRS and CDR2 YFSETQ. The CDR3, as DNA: TGCGCCAGCAGCTTGGCGCCAGGGAGAGGGCAAGAGACCCAGTACTTC. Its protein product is CASSLAPGRGQETQYF.

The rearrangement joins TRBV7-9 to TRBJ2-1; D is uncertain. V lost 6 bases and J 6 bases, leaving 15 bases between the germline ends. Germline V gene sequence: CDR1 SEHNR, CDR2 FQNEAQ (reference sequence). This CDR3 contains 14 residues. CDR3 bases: TGTGCCAGCAGTCCGGGCCCAACCCTCAATGAGCAGTTCTTC. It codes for CASSPGPTLNEQFF.

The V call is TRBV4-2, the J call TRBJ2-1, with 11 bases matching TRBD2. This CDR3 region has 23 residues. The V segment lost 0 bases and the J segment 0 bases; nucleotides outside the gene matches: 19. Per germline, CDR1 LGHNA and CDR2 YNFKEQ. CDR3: CASSQDRSPGLAGGLSSYNEQFF. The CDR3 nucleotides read TGTGCCAGCAGCCAAGATCGGTCCCCTGGGCTAGCGGGGGGCCTGAGCTCCTACAATGAGCAGTTCTTC.

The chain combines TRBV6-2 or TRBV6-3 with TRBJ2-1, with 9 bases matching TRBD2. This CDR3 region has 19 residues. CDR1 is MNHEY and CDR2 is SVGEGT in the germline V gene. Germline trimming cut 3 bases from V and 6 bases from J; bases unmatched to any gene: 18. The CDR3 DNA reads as TGTGCCAGCAGTTATTGGAGAAGGCGGGGGGGCCGAATTGGCAATGAGCAGTTCTTC. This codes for CASSYWRRRGGRIGNEQFF.

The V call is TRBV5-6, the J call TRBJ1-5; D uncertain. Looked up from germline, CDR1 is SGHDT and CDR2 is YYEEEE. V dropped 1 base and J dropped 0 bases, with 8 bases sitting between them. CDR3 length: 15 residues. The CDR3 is CASSLLKVSNQPQHF. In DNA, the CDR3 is TGTGCCAGCAGCTTGTTAAAGGTTAGCAATCAGCCCCAGCATTTT.

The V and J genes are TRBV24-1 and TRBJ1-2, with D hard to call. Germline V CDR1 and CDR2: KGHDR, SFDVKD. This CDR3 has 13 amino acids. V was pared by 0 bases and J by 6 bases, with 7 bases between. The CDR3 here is CATSDLYEHGYTF. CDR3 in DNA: TGTGCCACCAGTGATTTGTACGAGCATGGCTACACCTTC.

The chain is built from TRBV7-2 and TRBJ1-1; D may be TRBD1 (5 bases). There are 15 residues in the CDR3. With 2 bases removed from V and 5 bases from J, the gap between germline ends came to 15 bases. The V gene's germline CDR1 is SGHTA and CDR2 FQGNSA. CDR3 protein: CASSLIGGDGTEAFF. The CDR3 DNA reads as TGTGCCAGCAGCTTAATCGGAGGGGATGGAACTGAAGCTTTCTTT.

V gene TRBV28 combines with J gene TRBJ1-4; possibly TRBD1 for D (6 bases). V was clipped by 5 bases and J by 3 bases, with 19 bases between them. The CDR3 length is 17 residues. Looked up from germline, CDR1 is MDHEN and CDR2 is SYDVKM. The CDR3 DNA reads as TGTGCCAGCAGTGACCCTGCCAGGGGAACGGCTAATGAAAAACTGTTTTTT. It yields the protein CASSDPARGTANEKLFF.